This T cell receptor (beta chain) was sequenced during a study of T cell responses to AZD1222 COVID-19 vaccine. Overall study results and limits: The donors showed a predominance of white British ancestry and of females, with possible underestimation of clonal diversity. Spike-wide coverage was observed for vaccine-associated CD4 TCRs, with dominant responses at 160-218 and 743-854.

Details on this clone: The antigen is undetermined.

Sequenced by immunoSEQ multiplex PCR; TCRdb stores in-frame clones only, minus some. The sample lists roughly 260,000 clones; approximately 95% were seen once. V lost 6 bases, J lost 14 bases, and 18 bases lay in between. The length of the CDR3 is 12 residues. The starting material was peripheral blood, obtained on day 0 of AZD1222 vaccination. This TCR was recovered from an adult in good health. This chain uses TRBV12-3 or TRBV12-4 with TRBJ2-3, with a tentative D call TRBD2 (6 bases). CDR3 sequence: CASSRWGGMLYF. The DNA for the CDR3 is TGTGCCAGCAGCCGTTGGGGCGGGATGCTGTATTTT.